This TCR beta chain emerged from a study of a mutant IDH1 vaccine in newly diagnosed glioma. As for the study in general: Eight vaccinations went to patients in weeks 1, 3, 5, 7, 11, 15, 19, 23. The study started vaccination 4-6 weeks after radiotherapy alone, or with temozolomide cycles. Among treated patients, 62.5% were male and around 40% female, and mean age was about 40 years.

Germline CDR1 is LNHDA and CDR2 is SQIVND (reference sequence). The CDR3 loop spans 13 amino acids. The V end was cut by 5 bases, the J end by 6 bases, with 14 bases between. A word on this clone: Its cognate antigen is unknown.

Data came from immunoSEQ multiplex PCR; TCRdb stores just in-frame clones and leaves some out. The sample lists 110,000 or so clones; roughly 90% were seen once. Sample time point: week 11, during vaccination. Alongside topical imiquimod, each dose of vaccine comprised 300 ug of mutant IDH1 20-mer peptide. The specimen was PBMCs, collected from a glioma patient whose treatment included an IDH1 peptide vaccine. The chain recombines TRBV19 with TRBJ2-7; perhaps D is TRBD1 or TRBD2 (5 bases each). The TCR was taken from a woman aged 45-59 years with glioma. The CDR3 spells CASSQGPRAEQYF. CDR3 DNA sequence: TGTGCCAGTAGTCAGGGTCCGAGGGCCGAGCAGTACTTC.